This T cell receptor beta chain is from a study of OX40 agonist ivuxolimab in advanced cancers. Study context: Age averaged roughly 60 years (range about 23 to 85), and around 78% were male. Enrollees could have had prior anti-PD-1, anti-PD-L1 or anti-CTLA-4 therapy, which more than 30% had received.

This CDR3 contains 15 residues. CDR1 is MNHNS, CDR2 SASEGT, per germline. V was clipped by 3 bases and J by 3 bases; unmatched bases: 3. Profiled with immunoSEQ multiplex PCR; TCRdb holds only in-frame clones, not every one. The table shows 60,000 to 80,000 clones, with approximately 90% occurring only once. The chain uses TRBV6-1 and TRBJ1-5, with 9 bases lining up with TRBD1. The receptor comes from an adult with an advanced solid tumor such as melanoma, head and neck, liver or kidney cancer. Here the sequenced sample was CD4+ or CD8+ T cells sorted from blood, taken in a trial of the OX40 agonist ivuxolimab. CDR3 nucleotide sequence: TGTGCCAGCAGTGACCGACAGGGGGACAATCAGCCCCAGCATTTT. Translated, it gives CASSDRQGDNQPQHF.